This T cell receptor beta chain was profiled in a study of blood T cell repertoires in COVID-19. Assignment of participants to cohorts was predicated upon participant-reported clinical history. Trimming at V came to 5 bases and at J to 2 bases, leaving 15 bases not matched to a gene. Germline V CDR1 and CDR2: MDHEN, SYDVKM. This CDR3 region has 17 residues. In the authors' methods: For nucleated cells, counts were estimated from reference gene primer amplification. Libraries were prepared by immunoSEQ multiplex PCR; TCRdb keeps only in-frame clonotypes and omits some of them. The D gene and trimming were derived from the DNA, and the V and J assignments and clone size from that table. The sample shows 250,000 to 350,000 clones, 70% to 90% of them seen only once.

The sequence was collected from a woman in her thirties who had recovered from COVID-19. Material: PBMCs or T cells enriched from blood (not recorded which). The chain recombines TRBV28 with TRBJ2-7; 7 bases line up with TRBD2. The CDR3 nucleotides are TGTGCCAGCAGTGCCGGGACTACCAAAACCACAACCTACGAGCAGTACTTC. This codes for CASSAGTTKTTTYEQYF.